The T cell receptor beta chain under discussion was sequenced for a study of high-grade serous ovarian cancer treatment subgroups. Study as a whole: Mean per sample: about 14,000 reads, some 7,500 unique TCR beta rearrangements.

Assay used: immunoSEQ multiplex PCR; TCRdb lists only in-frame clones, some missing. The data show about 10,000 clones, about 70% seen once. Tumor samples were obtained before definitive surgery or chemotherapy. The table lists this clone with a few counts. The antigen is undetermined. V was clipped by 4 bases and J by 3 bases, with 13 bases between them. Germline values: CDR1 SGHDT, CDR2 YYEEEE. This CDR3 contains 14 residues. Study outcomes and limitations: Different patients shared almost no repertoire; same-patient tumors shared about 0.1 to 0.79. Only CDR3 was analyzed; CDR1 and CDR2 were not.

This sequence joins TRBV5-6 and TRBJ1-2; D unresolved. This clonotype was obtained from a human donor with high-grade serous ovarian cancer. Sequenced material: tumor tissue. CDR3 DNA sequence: TGTGCCAGCAGCCTCTGGCCGGGGTACTATGGCTACACCTTC. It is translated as CASSLWPGYYGYTF.